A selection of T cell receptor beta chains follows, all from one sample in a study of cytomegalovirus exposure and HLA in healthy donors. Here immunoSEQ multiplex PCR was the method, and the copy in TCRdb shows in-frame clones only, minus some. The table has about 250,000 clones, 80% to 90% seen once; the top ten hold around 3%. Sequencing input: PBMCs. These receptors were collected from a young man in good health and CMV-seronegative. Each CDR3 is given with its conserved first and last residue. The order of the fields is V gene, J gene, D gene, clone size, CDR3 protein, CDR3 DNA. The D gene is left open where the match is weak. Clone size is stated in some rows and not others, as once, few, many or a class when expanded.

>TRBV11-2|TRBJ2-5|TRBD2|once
CASSLIRTSGMETQYF
TGTGCCAGCAGCTTAATTCGTACTAGCGGGATGGAGACCCAGTACTTC
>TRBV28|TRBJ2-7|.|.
CASSLAAYEQYF
TGTGCCAGCAGTTTGGCCGCCTACGAGCAGTACTTC
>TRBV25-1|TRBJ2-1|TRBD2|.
CASKLAGYSYNEQFF
TGTGCCAGCAAACTAGCGGGATACTCCTACAATGAGCAGTTCTTC
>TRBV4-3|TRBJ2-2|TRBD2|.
CASSQDWAGAGELFF
TGCGCCAGCAGCCAAGATTGGGCGGGGGCCGGGGAGCTGTTTTTT
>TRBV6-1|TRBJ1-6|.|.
CASSEVSSGDSPLHF
TGTGCCAGCAGTGAAGTTAGCTCCGGGGATTCACCCCTCCACTTT
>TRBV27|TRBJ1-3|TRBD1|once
CASSPLETGYGNTIYF
TGTGCCAGCAGTCCCCTCGAGACAGGGTACGGAAACACCATATATTTT
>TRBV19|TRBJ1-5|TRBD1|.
CASSSAGTGGQPQHF
TGTGCCAGTAGTTCAGCCGGGACAGGAGGGCAGCCCCAGCATTTT
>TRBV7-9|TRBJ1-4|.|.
CASSSIAGAGEKLFF
TGTGCCAGCAGCTCTATAGCTGGAGCGGGCGAAAAACTGTTTTTT
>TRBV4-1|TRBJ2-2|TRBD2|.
CASSHQAGKVGTGELFF
TGCGCCAGCAGCCACCAAGCGGGGAAGGTCGGCACCGGGGAGCTGTTTTTT
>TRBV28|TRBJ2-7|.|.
CASIQSGLGPYEQYF
TGTGCCAGCATCCAGTCGGGACTCGGACCCTACGAGCAGTACTTC
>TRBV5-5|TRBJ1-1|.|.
CASSLGTDSGAFF
TGTGCCAGCAGCTTGGGGACGGACTCGGGAGCTTTCTTT
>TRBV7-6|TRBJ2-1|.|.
CASSIHSISSSYNEQFF
TGTGCCAGCAGCATACATAGCATCTCCAGCTCCTACAATGAGCAGTTCTTC
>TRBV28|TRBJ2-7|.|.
CASSLPYYEQYF
TGTGCCAGCAGTTTGCCCTACTACGAGCAGTACTTC
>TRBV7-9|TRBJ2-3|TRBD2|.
CASSRAVGGTSTDTQYF
TGTGCCAGCAGCCGAGCCGTGGGGGGGACTAGCACAGATACGCAGTATTTT
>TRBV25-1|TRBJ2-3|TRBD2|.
CASSESYGRSTDTQYF
TGTGCCAGCAGTGAATCTTACGGGAGGAGCACAGATACGCAGTATTTT
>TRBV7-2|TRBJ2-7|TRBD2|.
CASSGALAGAYEQYF
TGTGCCAGCAGCGGAGCGCTAGCGGGAGCATACGAGCAGTACTTC
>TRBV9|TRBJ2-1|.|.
CASSPRGAPGGDEQFF
TGTGCCAGCAGCCCCAGGGGAGCTCCGGGTGGGGATGAGCAGTTCTTC
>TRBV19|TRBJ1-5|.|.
CATKTPNADQPQHF
TGTGCCACCAAGACACCCAACGCTGATCAGCCCCAGCATTTT
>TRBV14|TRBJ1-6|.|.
CASSQDPNSPLHF
TGTGCCAGCAGCCAAGACCCAAATTCACCCCTCCACTTT
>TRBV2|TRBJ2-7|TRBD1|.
CASNYRATGVTQYF
TGTGCCAGCAATTACCGGGCCACAGGGGTTACGCAGTACTTC
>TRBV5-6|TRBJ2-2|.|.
CASSLASGTGELFF
TGTGCCAGCAGCTTGGCTTCAGGGACCGGGGAGCTGTTTTTT
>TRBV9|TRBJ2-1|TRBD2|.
CASSADTSGRADEQFF
TGTGCCAGCAGCGCAGATACTAGCGGGAGGGCCGATGAGCAGTTCTTC
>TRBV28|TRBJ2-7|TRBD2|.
CASRRTSGRFSEQYF
TGTGCCAGCAGAAGGACTAGCGGGAGGTTCAGCGAGCAGTACTTC
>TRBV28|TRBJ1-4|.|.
CASTLGGATNEKLFF
TGTGCCAGCACCCTCGGAGGAGCAACTAATGAAAAACTGTTTTTT
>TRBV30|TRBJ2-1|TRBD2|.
CAWSQLAGVSYNEQFF
TGTGCCTGGAGTCAACTAGCGGGAGTCTCCTACAATGAGCAGTTCTTC
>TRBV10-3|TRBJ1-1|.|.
CAISRDTEAFF
TGTGCCATCAGCCGAGACACTGAAGCTTTCTTT
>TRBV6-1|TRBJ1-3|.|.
CASTPTGDTIYF
TGTGCCAGCACCCCAACCGGGGACACCATATATTTT
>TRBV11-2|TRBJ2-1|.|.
CASSLDLRFRSEQFF
TGTGCCAGCAGCTTAGATCTCAGGTTCAGGTCTGAGCAGTTCTTC
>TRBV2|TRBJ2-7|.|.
CASSALAGTPLRQYF
TGTGCCAGCAGTGCCCTAGCCGGGACACCTCTACGGCAGTACTTC
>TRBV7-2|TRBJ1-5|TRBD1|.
CASSLDEGATQPQHF
TGTGCCAGCAGCTTAGATGAGGGGGCGACTCAGCCCCAGCATTTT
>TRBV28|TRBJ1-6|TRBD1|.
CASSAGTGGVTYNSPLHF
TGTGCCAGCAGCGCAGGGACAGGGGGAGTGACCTATAATTCACCCCTCCACTTT
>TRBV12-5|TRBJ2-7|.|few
CAGSVGDACEQYF
TGTGCTGGGTCGGTGGGCGACGCATGCGAGCAGTACTTC
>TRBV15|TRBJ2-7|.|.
CATSSDTSYEQYF
TGTGCCACCAGCAGTGACACCTCCTACGAGCAGTACTTC
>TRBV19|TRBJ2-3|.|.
CASSIGAGTDTQYF
TGTGCCAGTAGTATTGGTGCGGGCACAGATACGCAGTATTTT
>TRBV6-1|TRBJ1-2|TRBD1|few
CASTLRGTGVGYTF
TGTGCCAGCACCCTAAGGGGGACAGGGGTCGGCTACACCTTC
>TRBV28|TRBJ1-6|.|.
CASSLWGPRSNSPLHF
TGTGCCAGCAGTTTGTGGGGGCCAAGGAGCAATTCACCCCTCCACTTT
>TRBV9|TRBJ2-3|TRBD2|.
CASSDRLAGLSDTQYF
TGTGCCAGCAGCGACCGACTAGCGGGATTATCGGATACGCAGTATTTT
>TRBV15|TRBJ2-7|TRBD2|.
CATSRDLGSLGLGGEQYF
TGTGCCACCAGCAGAGATCTAGGGTCTTTGGGACTAGGGGGGGAGCAGTACTTC
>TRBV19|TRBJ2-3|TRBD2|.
CASSVSGRAGPTDTQYF
TGTGCCAGTAGTGTTAGCGGGAGGGCCGGTCCCACAGATACGCAGTATTTT
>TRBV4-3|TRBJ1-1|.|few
CASSPSSRGAGEAFF
TGCGCCAGCAGCCCTTCATCCCGGGGGGCAGGTGAAGCTTTCTTT
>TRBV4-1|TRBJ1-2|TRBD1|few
CASSQDGQGVGGYTF
TGCGCCAGCAGCCAAGATGGTCAGGGGGTTGGCGGCTACACCTTC
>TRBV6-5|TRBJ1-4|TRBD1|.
CASRSGTVTNEKLFF
TGTGCCAGCAGATCCGGGACAGTAACTAATGAAAAACTGTTTTTT
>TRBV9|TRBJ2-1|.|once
CASSVDIATTSPGEQFF
TGTGCCAGCAGCGTAGATATAGCGACAACTTCACCGGGTGAGCAGTTCTTC
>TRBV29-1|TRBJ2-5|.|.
CSVAGGNQETQYF
TGCAGCGTCGCCGGCGGGAACCAAGAGACCCAGTACTTC
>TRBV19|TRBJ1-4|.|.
CASSPSEKLFF
TGTGCCAGTAGCCCCAGTGAAAAACTGTTTTTT
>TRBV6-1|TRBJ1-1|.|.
CASSERGGFEAFF
TGTGCCAGCAGTGAACGGGGAGGGTTTGAAGCTTTCTTT
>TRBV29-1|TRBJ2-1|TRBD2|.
CSVGVAGPINEQFF
TGCAGCGTTGGAGTAGCGGGTCCAATTAATGAGCAGTTCTTC
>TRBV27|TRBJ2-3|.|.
CASSILQGDTQYF
TGTGCCAGCAGTATCCTACAGGGTGATACGCAGTATTTT
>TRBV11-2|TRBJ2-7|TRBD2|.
CASSLGGGANSYEQYF
TGTGCCAGCAGCTTAGGCGGGGGGGCCAACTCCTACGAGCAGTACTTC
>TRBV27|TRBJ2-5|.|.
CASGTRGTQYF
TGTGCCAGCGGCACCAGAGGGACCCAGTACTTC
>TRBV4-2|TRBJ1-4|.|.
CASSQDEGYDEKLFF
TGTGCCAGCAGCCAAGATGAGGGTTACGATGAAAAACTGTTTTTT
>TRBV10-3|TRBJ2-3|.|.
CAISEPTGSSTIYTQYF
TGTGCCATCAGTGAGCCGACTGGCTCTTCCACGATATATACGCAGTATTTT
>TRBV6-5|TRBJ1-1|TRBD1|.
CASSNRGLNTEAFF
TGTGCCAGCAGTAACAGGGGTCTGAACACTGAAGCTTTCTTT
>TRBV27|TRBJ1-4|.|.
CASSLKGEFKKLFF
TGTGCCAGCAGTTTAAAAGGGGAATTTAAAAAACTGTTTTTT
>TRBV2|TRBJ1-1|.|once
CASSVGRGHMNTEAFF
TGTGCCAGCAGTGTGGGCAGGGGCCACATGAACACTGAAGCTTTCTTT
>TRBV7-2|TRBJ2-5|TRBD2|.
CASSKGGLAVETQYF
TGTGCCAGCAGCAAAGGGGGACTAGCGGTCGAGACCCAGTACTTC